A selection of T cell receptor beta chains follows, all from one sample in a study of OX40 agonist ivuxolimab in advanced cancers. Produced via immunoSEQ multiplex PCR; TCRdb's table is partial and in-frame only. The table lists 85,000 to 100,000 clones, more than 85% of them singletons, with around 0.28% in the top ten. The sequences come from CD4+ or CD8+ T cells sorted from blood, collected in a trial of the OX40 agonist ivuxolimab. The receptors here all came from an adult with an advanced solid tumor such as melanoma, head and neck, liver or kidney cancer. Each CDR3 is given with its conserved first and last residue. The D gene is left open where the match is weak. Size is stated for part of the rows, as once, few or many counts, or as a class when the clone is expanded.

clone_size	v_call	d_call	j_call	cdr3_nt	cdr3_aa
-	TRBV6-5	-	TRBJ2-5	TGTGCCAGTTACGGGCTAGACCAAGAGACCCAGTACTTC	CASYGLDQETQYF
-	TRBV18	-	TRBJ2-7	TGTGCCAGCTCCACTAGTAGCTACGAGCAGTACTTC	CASSTSSYEQYF
-	TRBV29-1	-	TRBJ1-2	TGCAGCATCCGGGCGTTGGGAAACTATGGCTACACCTTC	CSIRALGNYGYTF
-	TRBV6-6	-	TRBJ2-1	TGTGCCAGCAGACAGGACAGCTACAATGAGCAGTTCTTC	CASRQDSYNEQFF
once	TRBV30	-	TRBJ2-1	TGTGCCTGGAGTCGATGGGTGACTAGTCCCGAGCTAACTGAGCAGTTCTTC	CAWSRWVTSPELTEQFF
-	TRBV28	-	TRBJ2-7	TGTGCCAGCAGTTCCATAGGCTACGAGCAGTACTTC	CASSSIGYEQYF
-	TRBV12-5	-	TRBJ1-3	TGTGCTAGTGAGCCACGGAGCTCTGGAAACACCATATATTTT	CASEPRSSGNTIYF
-	TRBV28	TRBD1	TRBJ1-4	TGTGCCAGCAGTTTATCAGGGACAGGGGAAGAAAAACTGTTTTTT	CASSLSGTGEEKLFF
-	TRBV2	-	TRBJ2-7	TGTGCCAGCACGTGGCGTGGCTCAGGTCGGAAAGCGGGCGAGCAGTACTTC	CASTWRGSGRKAGEQYF
-	TRBV2	-	TRBJ2-3	TGTGCCAGCAGCGGACGGGTCACAGATACGCAGTATTTT	CASSGRVTDTQYF
-	TRBV9	-	TRBJ2-6	TGTGCCAGCAGCGTAGTGGTGGACGCCAACGTCCTGACTTTC	CASSVVVDANVLTF
-	TRBV6-6	-	TRBJ2-1	TGTGCCAGCAGGACGGACTCCTACAATGAGCAGTTCTTC	CASRTDSYNEQFF
-	TRBV21-1	-	TRBJ1-5	TGTGCCAGCAATCTCCGGCCCTTTAACTATAGCAATCAGCCCCAGCATTTT	CASNLRPFNYSNQPQHF
-	TRBV2	-	TRBJ2-5	TGTGCCAGCAGTGAACAGAGTGAGGAGACCCAGTACTTC	CASSEQSEETQYF